Listed below are T cell receptor beta chains from one sample, sequenced in a study of early T cells in non-severe SARS-CoV-2 infection. One entry per CDR3 protein results from TCRdb running MiXCR on the 5' RACE reads. Counted here are tens of thousands of distinct CDR3 sequences, around 4.2% occurring once; the ten biggest clones make up 7.8%. The sequenced material came from whole blood. The source of these receptors is an adult who was a healthcare worker with PCR-confirmed SARS-CoV-2 infection or an uninfected control (not recorded which). The CDR3 runs from the conserved cysteine through the conserved F or W. The order of the fields is V gene, D gene, clone size, J gene, CDR3 protein, CDR3 DNA. The D gene is left open where the match is weak. Size values are once, few and many counts, or a class for expanded clones, and some rows have none.

>TRBV2|NA|few|TRBJ2-7
CASGLTHSPYEQYF
TGTGCCAGTGGGCTCACACACTCCCCCTACGAGCAGTACTTC
>TRBV2|NA|NA|TRBJ2-5
CASDGGPETQYF
TGTGCCAGCGACGGGGGCCCGGAGACCCAGTACTTC
>TRBV28|NA|many|TRBJ2-1
CASSSHQSWATYNEQFF
TGTGCCAGCAGTTCCCACCAATCGTGGGCTACCTACAATGAGCAGTTCTTC
>TRBV2|TRBD1|few|TRBJ2-2
CASSPGRTGAYTGELFF
TGTGCCAGCAGTCCGGGGAGGACAGGGGCTTACACCGGGGAGCTGTTTTTT
>TRBV27|NA|many|TRBJ1-4
CASSPAGVGEKLFF
TGTGCCAGCAGCCCCGCGGGGGTCGGTGAAAAACTGTTTTTT
>TRBV11-2|NA|many|TRBJ2-5
CASSSPSRETQYF
TGTGCCAGCAGCTCCCCTAGTAGGGAGACCCAGTACTTC
>TRBV7-2|NA|many|TRBJ2-7
CASSLGADSSYEQYF
TGTGCCAGCAGCTTAGGGGCGGACAGCTCCTACGAGCAGTACTTC
>TRBV5-4|NA|many|TRBJ2-7
CASSWVGEQYF
TGTGCCAGCAGCTGGGTCGGCGAGCAGTACTTC
>TRBV7-8|TRBD1|many|TRBJ2-7
CASSWDRESSYEQYF
TGTGCCAGCAGCTGGGACAGGGAGAGCTCCTACGAGCAGTACTTC
>TRBV7-2|TRBD1|many|TRBJ2-1
CASSNRQGAYNEQFF
TGTGCCAGCAGCAACCGACAGGGGGCCTACAATGAGCAGTTCTTC
>TRBV7-8|NA|many|TRBJ2-1
CATHGYNEQFF
TGTGCTACCCACGGCTACAATGAGCAGTTCTTC
>TRBV2|NA|NA|TRBJ2-5
CASRVRTSETQYF
TGTGCCAGCAGAGTCCGGACGAGTGAGACCCAGTACTTC
>TRBV5-1|TRBD1|many|TRBJ2-7
CASRAVSDREYF
TGCGCCAGCAGAGCGGTTTCGGACAGGGAGTACTTC
>TRBV5-1|TRBD2|NA|TRBJ2-1
CASSLTGLAGPERNEQFF
TGCGCCAGCAGCTTGACTGGACTAGCGGGTCCCGAACGCAATGAGCAGTTCTTC
>TRBV6-1|TRBD2|many|TRBJ2-5
CASSDSGVPKETQYF
TGTGCCAGCAGTGATAGCGGGGTACCAAAAGAGACCCAGTACTTC
>TRBV7-2|NA|many|TRBJ1-1
CASAGGSDLRMNTEAFF
TGTGCCAGCGCAGGCGGGTCAGATCTCCGCATGAACACTGAAGCTTTCTTT
>TRBV4-1|NA|many|TRBJ2-7
CASSPGQRKDEQYF
TGCGCCAGCAGCCCAGGACAGCGTAAAGACGAGCAGTACTTC
>TRBV5-1|TRBD1|many|TRBJ2-3
CASSLGLGQSDTQYF
TGCGCCAGCAGCTTGGGGCTGGGACAGTCAGATACGCAGTATTTT
>TRBV7-6|NA|few|TRBJ2-1
CASSWGGAREQFF
TGTGCCAGCAGCTGGGGGGGGGCCCGGGAGCAGTTCTTC
>TRBV6-5|NA|few|TRBJ2-3
CASSYELGYTDTQYF
TGTGCCAGCAGTTACGAACTGGGGTACACAGATACGCAGTATTTT
>TRBV7-6|TRBD2|many|TRBJ2-7
CASSPGLAGVISYEQYF
TGTGCCAGCAGCCCCGGACTAGCGGGGGTGATCTCCTACGAGCAGTACTTC
>TRBV20-1|TRBD1|NA|TRBJ2-5
CSASTGTYQETQYF
TGCAGTGCTTCGACAGGGACGTACCAAGAGACCCAGTACTTC